The source of this T cell receptor (beta chain) is a study of cytomegalovirus exposure and HLA in healthy donors. Overall study: Early release data held about 85 million unique TCRs from HLA-typed donors.

The CDR3 is made up of 10 amino acids. Trimming cost V 5 bases and J 6 bases, with 6 bases left between them. Germline lookup yields CDR1 DFQATT and CDR2 SNEGSKA (reference sequence). Study-wide results and caveats: CMV serostatus was the only immune exposure information that was available. From TCR beta sequences, most subjects' HLA-A and HLA-B alleles were reportedly predicted accurately.

This PCR relied on a set of 60 Vbeta primers and 13 Jbeta primers. The table came from immunoSEQ multiplex PCR; TCRdb's copy has only in-frame clones and leaves some out. The sample table sets out some 150,000 clones. Remarks on this clone: Its antigen is still unknown.

This TCR came from a woman younger than 35 in good health and CMV-seronegative. The chain employs TRBV20-1 and TRBJ2-3, with D unclear. Sequencing was performed on PBMCs. The CDR3 DNA sequence: TGCAGTGCTGCGTTTGATACGCAGTATTTT. It codes for CSAAFDTQYF.